This T cell receptor (beta chain) was found in a study of CD8 T cells in ankylosing spondylitis. Whole-study results and caveats: Reportedly, matched ankylosing spondylitis synovial fluid was significantly enriched for disease-linked clones. Previously reported in reactive arthritis synovial fluid and blood were some of the motif variants.

Concerning this clonotype: Its cognate antigen is unknown.

From germline, CDR1 is MGHDK and CDR2 SYGVNS. V was shortened by 1 base and J by 4 bases, with 4 bases between the two germline ends. This CDR3 is 12 amino acids long. It was by quantitative 5'-RACE with molecular barcodes that TCR beta libraries were made. Using its own MiXCR run on the 5' RACE reads, TCRdb lists one record per CDR3 protein. Of some 150,000 distinct CDR3 sequences in the sample, 44% were seen once. The receptor's source is a male donor with ankylosing spondylitis. The V call is TRBV25-1, the J call TRBJ1-2; D is unresolved. Sample: synovial fluid, either unsorted or a sorted T cell fraction (not recorded which). The CDR3: CASSEWAYGYTF. CDR3 in DNA: TGTGCCAGCAGTGAATGGGCCTATGGCTACACCTTC.